This T cell receptor (beta chain) was profiled in a study of technical replicates of blood from several donors. Clones were read by immunoSEQ multiplex PCR, and TCRdb kept only the in-frame ones, dropping some. The repertoire consists of roughly 14,000 clones, with about nine tenths occurring once and the leading ten covering 12%. Germline V gene sequence: CDR1 ENHRY, CDR2 SYGVKD. The CDR3 contains 16 residues. The V end was cut by 0 bases, the J end by 0 bases, with 10 bases between. V usage is TRBV10-3 and J usage is TRBJ2-3; D gene unclear. The sequence was obtained from a human donor in good health. The specimen sequenced was PBMCs. The CDR3 is CAISESNTGSTDTQYF. Here the CDR3 DNA reads TGTGCCATCAGTGAGTCGAACACGGGTAGCACAGATACGCAGTATTTT.